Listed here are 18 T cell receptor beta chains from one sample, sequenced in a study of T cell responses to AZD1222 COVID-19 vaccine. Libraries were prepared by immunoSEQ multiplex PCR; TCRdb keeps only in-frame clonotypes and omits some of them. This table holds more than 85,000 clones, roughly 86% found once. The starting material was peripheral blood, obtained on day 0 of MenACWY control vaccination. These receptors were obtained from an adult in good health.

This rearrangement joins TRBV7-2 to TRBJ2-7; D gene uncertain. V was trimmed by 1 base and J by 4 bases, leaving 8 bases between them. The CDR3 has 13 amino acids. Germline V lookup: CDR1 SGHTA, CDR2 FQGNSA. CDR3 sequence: CASSLGSGYEQYF. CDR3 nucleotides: TGTGCCAGCAGCTTAGGAAGTGGGTACGAGCAGTACTTC.

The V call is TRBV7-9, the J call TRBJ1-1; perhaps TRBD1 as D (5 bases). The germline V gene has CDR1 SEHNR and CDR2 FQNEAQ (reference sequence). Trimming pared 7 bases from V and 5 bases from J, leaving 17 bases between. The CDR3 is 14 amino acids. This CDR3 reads CASNPTRDGTEAFF. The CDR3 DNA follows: TGTGCCAGCAACCCCACCAGGGATGGGACTGAAGCTTTCTTT.

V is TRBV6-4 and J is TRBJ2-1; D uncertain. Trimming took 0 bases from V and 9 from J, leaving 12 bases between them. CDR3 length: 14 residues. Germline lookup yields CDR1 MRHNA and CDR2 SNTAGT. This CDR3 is CASSDSPEAGEQFF. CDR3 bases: TGTGCCAGCAGTGACTCTCCCGAGGCCGGTGAGCAGTTCTTC.

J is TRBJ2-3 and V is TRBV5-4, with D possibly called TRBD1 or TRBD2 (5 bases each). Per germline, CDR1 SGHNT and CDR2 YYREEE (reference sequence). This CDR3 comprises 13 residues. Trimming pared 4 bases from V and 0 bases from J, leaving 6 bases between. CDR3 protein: CASSRDSTDTQYF. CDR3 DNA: TGTGCCAGCAGCCGGGACAGCACAGATACGCAGTATTTT.

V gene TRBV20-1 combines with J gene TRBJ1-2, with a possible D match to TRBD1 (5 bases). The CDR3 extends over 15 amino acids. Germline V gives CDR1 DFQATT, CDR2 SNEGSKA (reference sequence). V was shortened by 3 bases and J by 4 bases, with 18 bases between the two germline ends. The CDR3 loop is CSASQRQSTIYGYTF. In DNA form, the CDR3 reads TGCAGTGCTAGTCAGAGACAGTCGACGATCTATGGCTACACCTTC.

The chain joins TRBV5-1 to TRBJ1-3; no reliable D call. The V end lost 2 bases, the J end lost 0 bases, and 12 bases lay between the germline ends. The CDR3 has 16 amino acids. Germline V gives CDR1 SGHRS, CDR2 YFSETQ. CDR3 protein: CASSLNAPSSGNTIYF. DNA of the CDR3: TGCGCCAGCAGCTTAAACGCGCCGAGCTCTGGAAACACCATATATTTT. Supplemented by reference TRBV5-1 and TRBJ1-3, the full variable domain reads KAGVTQTPRYLIKTRGQQVTLSCSPISGHRSVSWYQQTPGQGLQFLFEYFSETQRNKGNFPGRFSGRQFSNSRSEMNVSTLELGDSALYLCASSLNAPSSGNTIYFGEGSWLTVV.

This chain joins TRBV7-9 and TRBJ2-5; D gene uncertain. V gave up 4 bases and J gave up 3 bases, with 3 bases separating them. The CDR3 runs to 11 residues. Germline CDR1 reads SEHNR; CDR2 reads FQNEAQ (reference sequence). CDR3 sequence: CASSSEETQYF. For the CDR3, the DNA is TGTGCCAGCAGCTCCGAAGAGACCCAGTACTTC.

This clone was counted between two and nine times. CDR3 DNA: TGTGCCAGCAGCGATCGACAGCGCATGAACACTGAAGCTTTCTTT. As protein: CASSDRQRMNTEAFF. The V and J genes are TRBV13 and TRBJ1-1; possible D gene TRBD1, 5 bases. Per the germline V gene, CDR1 is PRHDT and CDR2 is FYEKMQ (reference sequence). CDR3 size: 15 residues. Trimming shortened V by 5 bases and J by 0 bases, and 13 bases separated the two germline ends.

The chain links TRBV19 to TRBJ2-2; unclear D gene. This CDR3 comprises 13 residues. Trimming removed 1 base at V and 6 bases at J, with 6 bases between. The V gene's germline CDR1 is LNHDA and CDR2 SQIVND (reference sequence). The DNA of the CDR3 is TGTGCCAGTAGTATAGGACCGTCCGGGGAGCTGTTTTTT. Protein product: CASSIGPSGELFF.

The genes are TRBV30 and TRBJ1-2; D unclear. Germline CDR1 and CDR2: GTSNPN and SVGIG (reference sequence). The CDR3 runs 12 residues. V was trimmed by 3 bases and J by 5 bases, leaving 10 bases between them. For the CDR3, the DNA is TGTGCCTGGAGACCGGAGGTATATGGCTACACCTTC. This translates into CAWRPEVYGYTF.

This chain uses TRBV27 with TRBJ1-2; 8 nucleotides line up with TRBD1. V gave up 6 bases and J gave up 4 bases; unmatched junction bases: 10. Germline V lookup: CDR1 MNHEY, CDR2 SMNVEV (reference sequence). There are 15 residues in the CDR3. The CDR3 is CASSPGQGRGYGYTF. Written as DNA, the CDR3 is TGTGCCAGCAGCCCCGGACAGGGACGGGGCTATGGCTACACCTTC.

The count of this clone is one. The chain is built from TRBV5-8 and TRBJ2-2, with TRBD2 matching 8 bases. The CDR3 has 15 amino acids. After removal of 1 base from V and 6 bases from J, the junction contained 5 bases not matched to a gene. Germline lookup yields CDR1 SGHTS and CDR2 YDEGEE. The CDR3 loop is CASSLLGGASGELFF. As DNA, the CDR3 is TGTGCCAGCAGCTTGCTCGGGGGGGCGTCCGGGGAGCTGTTTTTT.

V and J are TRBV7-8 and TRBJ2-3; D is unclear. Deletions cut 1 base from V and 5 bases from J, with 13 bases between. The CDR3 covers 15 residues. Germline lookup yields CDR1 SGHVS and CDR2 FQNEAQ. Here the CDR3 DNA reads TGTGCCAGCAGCTTAGGGGCGTGGGGTTTAGATACGCAGTATTTT. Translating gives CASSLGAWGLDTQYF.

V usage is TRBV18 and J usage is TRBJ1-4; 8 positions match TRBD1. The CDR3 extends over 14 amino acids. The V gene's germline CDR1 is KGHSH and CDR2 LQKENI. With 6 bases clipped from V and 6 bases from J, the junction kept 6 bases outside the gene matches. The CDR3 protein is CASSPGGTDEKLFF. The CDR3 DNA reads TGTGCCAGCTCCCCAGGGGGCACAGATGAAAAACTGTTTTTT.

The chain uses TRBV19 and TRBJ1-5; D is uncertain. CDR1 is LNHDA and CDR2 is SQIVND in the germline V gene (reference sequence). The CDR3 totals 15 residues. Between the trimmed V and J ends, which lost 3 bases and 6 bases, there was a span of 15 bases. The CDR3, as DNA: TGTGCCAGTAGTATTAACCCCTCGCAGGCTCAGCCCCAGCATTTT. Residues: CASSINPSQAQPQHF.

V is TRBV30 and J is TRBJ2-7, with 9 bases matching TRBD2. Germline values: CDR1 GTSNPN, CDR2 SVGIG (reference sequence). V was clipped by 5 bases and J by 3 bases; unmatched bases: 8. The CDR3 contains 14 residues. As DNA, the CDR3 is TGTGCCTGGGGCCTTAGCGGGAGCTACTACGAGCAGTACTTC. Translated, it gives CAWGLSGSYYEQYF.

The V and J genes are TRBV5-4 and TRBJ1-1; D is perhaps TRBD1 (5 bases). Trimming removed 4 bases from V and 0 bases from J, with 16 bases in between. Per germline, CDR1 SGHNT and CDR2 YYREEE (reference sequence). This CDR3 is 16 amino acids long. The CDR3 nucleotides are TGTGCCAGCAGCGCGGAACAGGTTCTCATGAACACTGAAGCTTTCTTT. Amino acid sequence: CASSAEQVLMNTEAFF.

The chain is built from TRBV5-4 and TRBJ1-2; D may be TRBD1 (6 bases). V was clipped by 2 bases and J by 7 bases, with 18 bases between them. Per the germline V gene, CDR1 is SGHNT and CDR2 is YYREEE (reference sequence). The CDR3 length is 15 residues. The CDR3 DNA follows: TGTGCCAGCAGCTTATTCCGGCAGGGGATCGGTGGCTACACCTTC. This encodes CASSLFRQGIGGYTF.